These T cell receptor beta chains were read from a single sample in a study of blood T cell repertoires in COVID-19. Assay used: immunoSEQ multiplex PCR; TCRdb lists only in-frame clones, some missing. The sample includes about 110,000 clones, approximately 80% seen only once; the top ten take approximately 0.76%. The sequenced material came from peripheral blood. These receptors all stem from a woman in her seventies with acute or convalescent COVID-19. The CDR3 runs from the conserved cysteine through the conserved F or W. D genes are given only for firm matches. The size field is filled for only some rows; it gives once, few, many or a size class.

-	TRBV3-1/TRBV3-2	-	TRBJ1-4	CASRQDEKLFF	TGTGCCAGCCGGCAGGATGAAAAACTGTTTTTT
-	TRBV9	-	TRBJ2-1	CASSPGGRVGLGEQFF	TGTGCCAGCAGCCCCGGAGGGCGGGTCGGCCTCGGGGAGCAGTTCTTC
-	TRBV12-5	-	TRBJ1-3	CASGLEGQGFGNTIYF	TGTGCTAGTGGTTTGGAGGGACAAGGTTTTGGAAACACCATATATTTT
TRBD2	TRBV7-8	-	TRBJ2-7	CASSLSAGGPYEQYF	TGTGCCAGCAGCTTATCGGCGGGAGGGCCCTACGAGCAGTACTTC
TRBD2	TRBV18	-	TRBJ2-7	CASSIASGPAYEQYF	TGTGCCAGCTCGATAGCTAGCGGCCCTGCCTACGAGCAGTACTTC
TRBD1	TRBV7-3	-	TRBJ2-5	CASSPGQGGPLGTQYF	TGTGCCAGCAGCCCGGGACAGGGTGGGCCATTGGGGACCCAGTACTTC
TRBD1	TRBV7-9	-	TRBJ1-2	CASSEGANYGYTF	TGTGCCAGCAGCGAGGGGGCGAACTATGGCTACACCTTC
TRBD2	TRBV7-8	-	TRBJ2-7	CASSSAGLAGGSYEQYF	TGTGCCAGCAGCTCGGCAGGACTAGCGGGAGGTTCCTACGAGCAGTACTTC
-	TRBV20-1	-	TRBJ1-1	CSASGQGNTEAFF	TGCAGTGCTAGTGGGCAGGGGAACACTGAAGCTTTCTTT
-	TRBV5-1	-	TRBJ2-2	CASSLAGVPTANTGELFF	TGCGCCAGCAGCTTGGCCGGGGTACCTACCGCGAACACCGGGGAGCTGTTTTTT
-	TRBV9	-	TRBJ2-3	CASSEGGYRTDTQYF	TGTGCCAGCAGCGAGGGGGGGTATCGCACAGATACGCAGTATTTT
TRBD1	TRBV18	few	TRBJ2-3	CASSALSGTGTPTDTQYF	TGTGCCAGCTCAGCGCTCTCCGGGACAGGGACCCCCACAGATACGCAGTATTTT
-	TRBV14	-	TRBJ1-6	CASSQDRSRSPLHF	TGTGCCAGCAGCCAAGATAGGAGCCGTTCACCCCTCCACTTT
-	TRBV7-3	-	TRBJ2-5	CASSSGSRGAQETQYF	TGTGCCAGCAGCTCCGGGAGCAGGGGGGCTCAAGAGACCCAGTACTTC
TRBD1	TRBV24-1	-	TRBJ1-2	CATSGDRDYGYTF	TGTGCCACCAGTGGCGACAGGGACTATGGCTACACCTTC
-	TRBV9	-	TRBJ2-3	CASSVGALSTDTQYF	TGTGCCAGCAGCGTAGGAGCGCTTAGCACAGATACGCAGTATTTT
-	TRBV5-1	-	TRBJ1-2	CASSPSDTGNLGYTF	TGCGCCAGCAGCCCATCCGATACGGGAAACCTCGGCTACACCTTC
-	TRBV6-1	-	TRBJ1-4	CASSETWDIDEKLFF	TGTGCCAGCAGTGAAACCTGGGACATAGATGAAAAACTGTTTTTT
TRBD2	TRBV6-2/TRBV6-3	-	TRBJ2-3	CASSSRAAGGPDTQYF	TGTGCCAGCAGTTCGCGAGCAGCGGGGGGGCCAGATACGCAGTATTTT
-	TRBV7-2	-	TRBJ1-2	CASSLQGLTHYGYTF	TGTGCCAGCAGCTTACAGGGCCTGACTCACTATGGCTACACCTTC
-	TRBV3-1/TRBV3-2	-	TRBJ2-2	CASSYYAGELFF	TGTGCCAGCAGCTACTATGCCGGGGAGCTGTTTTTT
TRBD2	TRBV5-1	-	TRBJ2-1	CASSLARTAGGREQFF	TGCGCCAGCAGCTTGGCCCGCACAGCGGGGGGTAGGGAGCAGTTCTTC